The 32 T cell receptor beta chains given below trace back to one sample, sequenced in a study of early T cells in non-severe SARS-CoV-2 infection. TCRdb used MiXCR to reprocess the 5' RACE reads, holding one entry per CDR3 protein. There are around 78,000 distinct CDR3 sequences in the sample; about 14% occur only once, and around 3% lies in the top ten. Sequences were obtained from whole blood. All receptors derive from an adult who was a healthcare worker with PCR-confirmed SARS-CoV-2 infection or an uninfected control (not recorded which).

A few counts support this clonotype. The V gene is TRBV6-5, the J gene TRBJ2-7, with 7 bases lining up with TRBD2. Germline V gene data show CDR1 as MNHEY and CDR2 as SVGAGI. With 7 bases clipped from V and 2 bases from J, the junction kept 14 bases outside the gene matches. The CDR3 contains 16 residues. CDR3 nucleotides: TGTGCCAGCATTTGGGAACACCGGGAGGAACCCTACGAGCAGTACTTC. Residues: CASIWEHREEPYEQYF.

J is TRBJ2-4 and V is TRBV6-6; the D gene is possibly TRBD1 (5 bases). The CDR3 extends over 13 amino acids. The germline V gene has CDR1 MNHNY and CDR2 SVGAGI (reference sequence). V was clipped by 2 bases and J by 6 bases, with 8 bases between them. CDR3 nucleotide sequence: TGTGCCAGCAGTTACGGTCAGGGAAACATTCAGTACTTC. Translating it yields CASSYGQGNIQYF.

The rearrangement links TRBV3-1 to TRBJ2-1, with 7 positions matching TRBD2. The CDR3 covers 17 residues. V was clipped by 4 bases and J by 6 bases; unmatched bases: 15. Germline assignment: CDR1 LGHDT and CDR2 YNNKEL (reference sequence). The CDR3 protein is CASSRGGWYRYSNEQFF. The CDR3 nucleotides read TGTGCCAGCAGCCGGGGGGGGTGGTACAGATACTCCAATGAGCAGTTCTTC.

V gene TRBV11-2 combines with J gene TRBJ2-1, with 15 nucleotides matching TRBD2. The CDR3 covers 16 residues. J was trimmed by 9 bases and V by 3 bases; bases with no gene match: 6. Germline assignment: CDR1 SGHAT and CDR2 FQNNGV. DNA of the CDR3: TGTGCCAGCAGCTTGTTACCGGGACTAGCGGGAGGTGAGCAGTTCTTC. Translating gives CASSLLPGLAGGEQFF. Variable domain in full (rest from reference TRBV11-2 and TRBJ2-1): EAGVAQSPRYKIIEKRQSVAFWCNPISGHATLYWYQQILGQGPKLLIQFQNNGVVDDSQLPKDRFSAERLKGVDSTLKIQPAKLEDSAVYLCASSLLPGLAGGEQFFGPGTRLTVL.

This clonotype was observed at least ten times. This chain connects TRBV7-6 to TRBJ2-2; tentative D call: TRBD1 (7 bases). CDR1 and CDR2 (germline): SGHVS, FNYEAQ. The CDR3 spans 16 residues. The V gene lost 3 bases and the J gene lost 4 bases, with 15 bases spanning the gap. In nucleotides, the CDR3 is TGTGCCAGCAGCTTGGAGGGGACAGCTACCACCGGGGAGCTGTTTTTT. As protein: CASSLEGTATTGELFF.

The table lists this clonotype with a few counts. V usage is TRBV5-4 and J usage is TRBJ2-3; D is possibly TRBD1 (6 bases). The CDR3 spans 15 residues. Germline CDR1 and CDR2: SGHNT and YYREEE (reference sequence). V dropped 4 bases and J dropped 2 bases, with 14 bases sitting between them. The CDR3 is CASSPPPGATDTQYF. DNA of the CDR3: TGTGCCAGCAGCCCTCCCCCAGGGGCCACAGATACGCAGTATTTT.

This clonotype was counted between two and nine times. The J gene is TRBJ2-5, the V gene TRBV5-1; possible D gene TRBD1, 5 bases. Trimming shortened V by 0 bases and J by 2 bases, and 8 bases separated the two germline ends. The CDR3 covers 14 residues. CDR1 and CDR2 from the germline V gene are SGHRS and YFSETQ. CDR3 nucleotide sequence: TGCGCCAGCAGCTTGGGACGGACACAAGAGACCCAGTACTTC. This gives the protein CASSLGRTQETQYF.

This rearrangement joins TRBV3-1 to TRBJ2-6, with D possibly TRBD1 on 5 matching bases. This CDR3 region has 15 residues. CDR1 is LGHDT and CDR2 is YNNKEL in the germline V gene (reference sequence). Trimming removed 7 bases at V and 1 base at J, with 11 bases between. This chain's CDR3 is CASTLRASGANVLTF. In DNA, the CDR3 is TGTGCCAGCACCCTCAGGGCTTCTGGGGCCAACGTCCTGACTTTC.

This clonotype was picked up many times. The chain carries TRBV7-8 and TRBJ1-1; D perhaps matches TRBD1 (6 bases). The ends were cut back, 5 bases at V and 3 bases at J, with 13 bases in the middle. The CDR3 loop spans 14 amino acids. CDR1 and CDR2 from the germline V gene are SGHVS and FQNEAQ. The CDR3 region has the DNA TGTGCCAGCAGCCCAGAGGGGGACTACACTGAAGCTTTCTTT. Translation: CASSPEGDYTEAFF.

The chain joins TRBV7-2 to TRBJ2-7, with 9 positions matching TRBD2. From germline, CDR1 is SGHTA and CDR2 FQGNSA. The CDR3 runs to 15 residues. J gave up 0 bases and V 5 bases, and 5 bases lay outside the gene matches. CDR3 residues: CASSPQRGASYEQYF. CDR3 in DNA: TGTGCCAGCAGCCCCCAGCGGGGGGCCTCCTACGAGCAGTACTTC.

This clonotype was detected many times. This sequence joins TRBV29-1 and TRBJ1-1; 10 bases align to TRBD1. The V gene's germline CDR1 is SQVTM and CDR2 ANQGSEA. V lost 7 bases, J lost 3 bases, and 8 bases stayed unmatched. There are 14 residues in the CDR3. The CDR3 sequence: CSGAGTGEDTEAFF. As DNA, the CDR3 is TGCAGCGGAGCCGGGACAGGGGAAGACACTGAAGCTTTCTTT. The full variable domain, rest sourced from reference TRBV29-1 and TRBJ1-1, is SAVISQKPSRDICQRGTSLTIQCQVDSQVTMMFWYRQQPGQSLTLIATANQGSEATYESGFVIDKFPISRPNLTFSTLTVSNMSPEDSSIYLCSGAGTGEDTEAFFGQGTRLTVV.

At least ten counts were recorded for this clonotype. The CDR3 DNA sequence: TGTGCCAGCAGCTCCCGGGTCGGGAGCGGGATTCTCTACGAGCAGTACTTC. Amino acid sequence: CASSSRVGSGILYEQYF. J is TRBJ2-7 and V is TRBV7-6, with TRBD2 identical over 7 bases. This CDR3 spans 17 amino acids. Germline loops: CDR1 SGHVS, CDR2 FNYEAQ. Germline trimming cut 4 bases from V and 3 bases from J; bases unmatched to any gene: 15. Full variable domain (missing parts from reference TRBV7-6 and TRBJ2-7): GAGVSQSPRYKVTKRGQDVALRCDPISGHVSLYWYRQALGQGPEFLTYFNYEAQQDKSGLPNDRFSAERPEGSISTLTIQRTEQRDSAMYRCASSSRVGSGILYEQYFGPGTRLTVT.

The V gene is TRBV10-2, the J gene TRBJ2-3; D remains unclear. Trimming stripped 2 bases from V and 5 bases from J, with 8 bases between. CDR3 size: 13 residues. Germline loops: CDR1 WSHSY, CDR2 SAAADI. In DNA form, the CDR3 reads TGCGCCAGCAGTGAGGTTGGGGTAGATACGCAGTATTTT. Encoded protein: CASSEVGVDTQYF.

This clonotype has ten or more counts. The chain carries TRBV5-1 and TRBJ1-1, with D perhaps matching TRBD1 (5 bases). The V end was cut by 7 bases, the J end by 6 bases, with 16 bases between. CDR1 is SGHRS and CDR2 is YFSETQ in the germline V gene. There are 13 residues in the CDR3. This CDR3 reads CASRQSLGAEAFF. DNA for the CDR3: TGCGCCAGCCGACAATCCCTAGGGGCTGAAGCTTTCTTT.

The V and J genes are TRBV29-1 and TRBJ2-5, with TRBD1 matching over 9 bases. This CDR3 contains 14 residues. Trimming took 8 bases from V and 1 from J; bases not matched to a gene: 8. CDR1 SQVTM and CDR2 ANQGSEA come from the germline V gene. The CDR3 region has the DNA TGCAGCACCGAAGGGGGACAGGGCCAAGAGACCCAGTACTTC. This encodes CSTEGGQGQETQYF.

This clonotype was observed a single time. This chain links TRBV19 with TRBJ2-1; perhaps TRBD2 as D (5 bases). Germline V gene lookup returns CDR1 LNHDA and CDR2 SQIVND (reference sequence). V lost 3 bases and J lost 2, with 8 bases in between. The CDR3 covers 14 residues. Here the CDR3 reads CASSIRGPYNEQFF. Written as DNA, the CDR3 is TGTGCCAGTAGTATTCGGGGTCCCTACAATGAGCAGTTCTTC.

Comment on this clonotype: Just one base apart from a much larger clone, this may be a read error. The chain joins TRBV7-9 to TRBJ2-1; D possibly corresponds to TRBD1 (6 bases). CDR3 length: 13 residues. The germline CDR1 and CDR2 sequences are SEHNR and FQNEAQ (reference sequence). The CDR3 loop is CASSLGQYNELFF. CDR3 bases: TGTGCCAGCAGCCTTGGACAGTACAATGAGCTGTTCTTC.

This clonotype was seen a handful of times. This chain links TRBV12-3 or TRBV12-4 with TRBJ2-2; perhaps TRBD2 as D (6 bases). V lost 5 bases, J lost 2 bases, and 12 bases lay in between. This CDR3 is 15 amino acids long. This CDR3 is CASSPRDFNTGELFF. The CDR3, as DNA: TGTGCCAGCAGTCCCCGGGACTTTAACACCGGGGAGCTGTTTTTT.

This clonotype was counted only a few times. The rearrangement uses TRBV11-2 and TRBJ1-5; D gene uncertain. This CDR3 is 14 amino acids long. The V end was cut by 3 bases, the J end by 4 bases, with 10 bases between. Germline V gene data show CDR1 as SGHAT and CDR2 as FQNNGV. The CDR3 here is CASSLGPGNQPQHF. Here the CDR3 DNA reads TGTGCCAGCAGCTTGGGTCCGGGTAATCAGCCCCAGCATTTT.

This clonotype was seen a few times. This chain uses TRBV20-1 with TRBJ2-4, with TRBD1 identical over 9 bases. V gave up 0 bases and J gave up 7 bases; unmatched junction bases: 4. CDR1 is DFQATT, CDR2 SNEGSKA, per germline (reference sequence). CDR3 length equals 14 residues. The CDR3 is CSARDRTGVNIQYF. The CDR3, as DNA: TGCAGTGCTAGAGATCGGACAGGGGTGAACATTCAGTACTTC.

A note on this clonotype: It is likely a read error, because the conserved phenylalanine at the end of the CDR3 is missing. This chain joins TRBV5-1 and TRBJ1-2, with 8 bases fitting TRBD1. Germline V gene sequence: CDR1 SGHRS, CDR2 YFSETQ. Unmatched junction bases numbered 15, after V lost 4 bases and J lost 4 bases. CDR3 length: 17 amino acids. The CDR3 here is CASSLSTGDASIYGYTL. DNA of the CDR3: TGCGCCAGCAGCCTCTCGACAGGGGACGCCTCTATCTATGGCTACACCTTA.

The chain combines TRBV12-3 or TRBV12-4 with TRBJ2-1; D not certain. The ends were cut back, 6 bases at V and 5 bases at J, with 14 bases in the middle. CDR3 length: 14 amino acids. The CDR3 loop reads CASRETGRDNEQFF. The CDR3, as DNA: TGTGCCAGCAGGGAAACGGGCCGGGACAATGAGCAGTTCTTC.

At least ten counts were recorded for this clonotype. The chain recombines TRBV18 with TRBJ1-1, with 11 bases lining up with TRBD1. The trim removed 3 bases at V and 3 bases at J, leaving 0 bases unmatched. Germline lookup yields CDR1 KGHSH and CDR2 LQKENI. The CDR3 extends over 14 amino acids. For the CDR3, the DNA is TGTGCCAGCTCACCGGACAGGGGGCACACTGAAGCTTTCTTT. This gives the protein CASSPDRGHTEAFF.

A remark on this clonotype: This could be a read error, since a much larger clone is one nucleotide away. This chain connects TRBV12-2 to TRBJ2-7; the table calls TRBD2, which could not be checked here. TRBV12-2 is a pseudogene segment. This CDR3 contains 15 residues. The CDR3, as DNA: TGTGTAAGTCGCTACCCCGCGGCCACTCACTACGAGCAGTACTTC. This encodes CVSRYPAATHYEQYF.

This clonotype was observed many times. This CDR3 is CASSLGLGQPQHF. CDR3 bases: TGTGCCAGCAGTTTAGGGTTGGGACAGCCCCAGCATTTT. This chain uses TRBV27 with TRBJ1-5; D ambiguous. Per germline, CDR1 MNHEY and CDR2 SMNVEV (reference sequence). The ends were cut back, 2 bases at V and 7 bases at J, with 9 bases in the middle. The CDR3 has 13 residues.

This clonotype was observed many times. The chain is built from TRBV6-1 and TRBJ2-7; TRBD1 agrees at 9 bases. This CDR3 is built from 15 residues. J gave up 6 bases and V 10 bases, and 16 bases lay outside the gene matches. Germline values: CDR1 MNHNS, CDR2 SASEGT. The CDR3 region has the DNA TGTGCCACCCTTTGGGGGGGACAGGGCATAGGCGAGCAGTACTTC. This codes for CATLWGGQGIGEQYF.

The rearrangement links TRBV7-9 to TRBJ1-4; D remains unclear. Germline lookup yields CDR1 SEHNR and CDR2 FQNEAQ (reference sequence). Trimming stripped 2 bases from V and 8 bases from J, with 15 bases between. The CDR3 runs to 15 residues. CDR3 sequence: CASSLNGPIEEKLFF. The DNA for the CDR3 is TGTGCCAGCAGCTTAAATGGCCCGATCGAGGAAAAACTGTTTTTT.

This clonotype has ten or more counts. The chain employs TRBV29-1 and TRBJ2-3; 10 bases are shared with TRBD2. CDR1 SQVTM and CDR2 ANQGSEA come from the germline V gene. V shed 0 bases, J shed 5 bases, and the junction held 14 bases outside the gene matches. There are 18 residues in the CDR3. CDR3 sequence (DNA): TGCAGCGTTGAAGATTTGGCTAGCGGGGGCCTTGCGGTAGATACGCAGTATTTT. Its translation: CSVEDLASGGLAVDTQYF.

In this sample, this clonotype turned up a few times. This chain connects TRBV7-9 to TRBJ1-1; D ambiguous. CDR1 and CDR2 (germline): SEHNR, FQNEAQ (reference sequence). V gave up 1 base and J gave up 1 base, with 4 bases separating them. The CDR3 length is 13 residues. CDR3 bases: TGTGCCAGCAGCTTAGTAAGGAACACTGAAGCTTTCTTT. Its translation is CASSLVRNTEAFF.

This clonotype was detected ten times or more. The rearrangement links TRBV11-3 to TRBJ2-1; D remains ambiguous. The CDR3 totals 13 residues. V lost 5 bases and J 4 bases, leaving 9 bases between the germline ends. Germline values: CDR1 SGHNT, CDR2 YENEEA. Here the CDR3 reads CASSPRTYNEQFF. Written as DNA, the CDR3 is TGTGCCAGCAGCCCGCGAACTTACAATGAGCAGTTCTTC.

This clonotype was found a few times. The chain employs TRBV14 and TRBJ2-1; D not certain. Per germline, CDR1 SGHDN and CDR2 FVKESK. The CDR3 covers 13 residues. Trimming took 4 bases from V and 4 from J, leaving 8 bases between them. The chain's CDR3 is CASSPNVYNEQFF. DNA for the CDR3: TGTGCCAGCAGCCCAAACGTTTACAATGAGCAGTTCTTC.

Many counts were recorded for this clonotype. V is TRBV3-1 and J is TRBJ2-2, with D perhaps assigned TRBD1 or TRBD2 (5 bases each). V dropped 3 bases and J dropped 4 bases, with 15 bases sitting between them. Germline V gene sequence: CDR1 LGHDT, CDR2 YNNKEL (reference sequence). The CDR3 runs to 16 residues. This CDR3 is CASSQGVRRVTGELFF. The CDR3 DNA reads TGTGCCAGCAGCCAGGGGGTACGGCGAGTCACCGGGGAGCTGTTTTTT.